This TCR beta chain was recovered during a study of shared clonotypes between healthy human individuals. Study findings and constraints: Sorted-subset sequencing, rarefaction showed, was incomplete despite large depth. Between a handful of donors, naive CD4 clonotypes were shared at a level of around 5.2%.

CDR1 is SGHRS and CDR2 is YFSETQ in the germline V gene. The germline V and J ends were trimmed by 7 bases and 9 bases, with 20 bases remaining between them. This CDR3 contains 14 residues. Deep-level assay runs were performed. The assay was immunoSEQ multiplex PCR, and TCRdb's table has in-frame clones only and misses some. The data show about 710,000 clones, 72% seen once. Concerning this clone itself: As yet, its antigen is unknown.

Naive CD4+ cells were CD45RA-selected; the remaining cells were memory. The sequence came from a young woman in good health. The chain combines TRBV5-1 with TRBJ2-1; D gene uncertain. Sequencing used memory CD4+ T cells sorted from blood. This sample's subset: CD45RA-negative fraction. This CDR3 is CASSFPNRHGEQFF. The CDR3 DNA reads TGCGCCAGCTCGTTTCCCAACCGACACGGTGAGCAGTTCTTC.